Sequencing of this T cell receptor (beta chain) was carried out in a study of early T cells in non-severe SARS-CoV-2 infection. The length of the CDR3 is 11 residues. Germline-derived CDR1 and CDR2 are MDHEN and SYDVKM. Trimming took 8 bases from V and 12 from J, leaving 14 bases between them. Each CDR3 protein is one row after TCRdb ran MiXCR on the 5' RACE reads. Among roughly 60,000 distinct CDR3 sequences listed, 10% to 15% were seen once. The sample holds a few counts of this clonotype. The J gene is TRBJ2-1, the V gene TRBV28, with D possibly matching TRBD1 (6 bases). The TCR sequence derives from an adult who was a healthcare worker with PCR-confirmed SARS-CoV-2 infection or an uninfected control (not recorded which). Sequencing was performed on whole blood. This CDR3 reads CASSNRDAQFF. The CDR3 nucleotides read TGTGCCAGCTCCAACAGGGATGCGCAGTTCTTC.